Here is one TCR beta chain with its context. Its specificity is unknown. This entry is derived from a study of regulatory T cells in long-lasting Graves disease. Study-wide results and limits: Small numbers of samples may have cut accuracy.

Germline CDR1 is WNHNN and CDR2 is SYGVQD (reference sequence). Trimming removed 2 bases from V and 2 bases from J, with 13 bases in between. This CDR3 has 15 amino acids. Relying on iRepertoire HTBI primers and Arm-PCR of CDR3 regions, the team built TCR beta libraries. Each CDR3 protein gets one entry after TCRdb re-called the multiplex PCR reads with MiXCR. The sample contains hundreds of thousands of distinct CDR3 sequences, about 13% of which appear only once. Time point denoted: newly diagnosed GD, antithyroid drugs for less than 3 months. Generation of the TCR library employed RNA extracted from PBMCs. The same sample was also used in a study of T cells in Graves' hyperthyroidism and ophthalmopathy. That paper adds: Diagnoses were established using clinical symptoms, serum thyroxine and TRAb, thyroid ultrasound and orbital computed tomography. Using 13 V-J features, a model discriminated ophthalmopathy from stable hyperthyroidism.

This sequence joins TRBV10-1 and TRBJ2-7; D ambiguous. The specimen was peripheral blood mononuclear cells (PBMCs), collected at new diagnosis, from a patient treated with antithyroid drugs. This receptor was obtained from a young man with Graves disease. CDR3 bases: TGCGCCAGCAGTGAGATCCGGGCTGGGGCCTACGAGCAGTACTTC. Translating it yields CASSEIRAGAYEQYF.